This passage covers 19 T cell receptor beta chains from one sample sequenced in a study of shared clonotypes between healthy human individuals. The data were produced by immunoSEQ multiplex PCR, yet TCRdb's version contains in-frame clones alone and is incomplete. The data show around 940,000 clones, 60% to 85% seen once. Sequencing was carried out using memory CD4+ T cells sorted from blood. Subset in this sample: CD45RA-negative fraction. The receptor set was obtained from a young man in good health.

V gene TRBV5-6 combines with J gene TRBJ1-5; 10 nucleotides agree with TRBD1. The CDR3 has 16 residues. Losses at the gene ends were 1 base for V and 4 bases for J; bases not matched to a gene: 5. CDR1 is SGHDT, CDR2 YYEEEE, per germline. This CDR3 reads CASSLSEDRGNQPQHF. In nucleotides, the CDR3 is TGTGCCAGCAGCTTGTCTGAGGACAGGGGGAATCAGCCCCAGCATTTT.

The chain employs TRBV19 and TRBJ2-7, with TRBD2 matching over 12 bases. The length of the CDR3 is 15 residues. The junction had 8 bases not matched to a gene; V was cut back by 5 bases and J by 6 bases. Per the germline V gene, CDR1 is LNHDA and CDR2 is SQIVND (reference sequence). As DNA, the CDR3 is TGTGCCAGTAGTTCAAAGACTAGCGGGAGTTCCGAGCAGTACTTC. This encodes CASSSKTSGSSEQYF. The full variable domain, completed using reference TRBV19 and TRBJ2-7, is DGGITQSPKYLFRKEGQNVTLSCEQNLNHDAMYWYRQDPGQGLRLIYYSQIVNDFQKGDIAEGYSVSREKKESFPLTVTSAQKNPTAFYLCASSSKTSGSSEQYFGPGTRLTVT.

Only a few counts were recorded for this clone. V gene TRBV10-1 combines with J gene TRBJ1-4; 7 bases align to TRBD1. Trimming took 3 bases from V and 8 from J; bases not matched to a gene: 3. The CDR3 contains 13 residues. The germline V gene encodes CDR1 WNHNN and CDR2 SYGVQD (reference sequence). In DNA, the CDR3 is TGCGCCAGCAGTGACGGACAGGACGAAAAACTGTTTTTT. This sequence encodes CASSDGQDEKLFF.

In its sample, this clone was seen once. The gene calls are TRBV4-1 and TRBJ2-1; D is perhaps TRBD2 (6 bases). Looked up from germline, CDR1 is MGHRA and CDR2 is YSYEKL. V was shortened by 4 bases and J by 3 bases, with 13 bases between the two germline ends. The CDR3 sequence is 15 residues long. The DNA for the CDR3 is TGCGCCAGCAGCCCCTCCCCGGGGGACTACAATGAGCAGTTCTTC. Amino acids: CASSPSPGDYNEQFF.

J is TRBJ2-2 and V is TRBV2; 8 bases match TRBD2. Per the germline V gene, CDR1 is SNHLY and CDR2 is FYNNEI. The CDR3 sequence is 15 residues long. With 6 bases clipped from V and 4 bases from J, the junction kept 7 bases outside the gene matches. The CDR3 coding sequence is TGTGCCAGCAGGGCAACTAGCGGAGCCACCGGGGAGCTGTTTTTT. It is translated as CASRATSGATGELFF.

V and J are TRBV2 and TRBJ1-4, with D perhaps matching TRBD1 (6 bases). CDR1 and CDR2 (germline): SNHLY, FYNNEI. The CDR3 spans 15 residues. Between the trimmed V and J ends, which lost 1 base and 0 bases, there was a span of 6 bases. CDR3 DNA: TGTGCCAGCAGTGAAGGACAGGCAACTAATGAAAAACTGTTTTTT. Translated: CASSEGQATNEKLFF.

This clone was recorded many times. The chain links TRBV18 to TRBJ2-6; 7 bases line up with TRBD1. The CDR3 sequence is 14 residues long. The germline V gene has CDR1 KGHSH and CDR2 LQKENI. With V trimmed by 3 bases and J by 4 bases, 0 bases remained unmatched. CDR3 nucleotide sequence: TGTGCCAGCTCACCGACAGGGGGGGCCAACGTCCTGACTTTC. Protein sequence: CASSPTGGANVLTF.

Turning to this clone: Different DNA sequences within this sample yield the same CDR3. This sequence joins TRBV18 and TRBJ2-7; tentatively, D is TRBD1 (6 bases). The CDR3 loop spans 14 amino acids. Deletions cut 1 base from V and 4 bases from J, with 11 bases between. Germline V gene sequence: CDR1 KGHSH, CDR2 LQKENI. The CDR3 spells CASSPRPGTYEQYF. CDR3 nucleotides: TGTGCCAGCTCACCACGTCCCGGGACATACGAGCAGTACTTC.

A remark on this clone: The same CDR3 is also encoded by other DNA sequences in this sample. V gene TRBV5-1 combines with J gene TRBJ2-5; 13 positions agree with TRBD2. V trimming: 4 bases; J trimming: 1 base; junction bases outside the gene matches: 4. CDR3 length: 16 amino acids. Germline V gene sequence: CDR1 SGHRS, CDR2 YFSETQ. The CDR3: CASSLTSGRPQETQYF. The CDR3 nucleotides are TGCGCCAGCAGCCTGACTAGCGGGAGGCCCCAAGAGACCCAGTACTTC.

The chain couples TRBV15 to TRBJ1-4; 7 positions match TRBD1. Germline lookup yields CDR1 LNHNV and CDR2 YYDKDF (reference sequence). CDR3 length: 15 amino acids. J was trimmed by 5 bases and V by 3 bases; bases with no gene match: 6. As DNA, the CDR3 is TGTGCCACCAGCAGGGTACAGGGGTCGAATGAAAAACTGTTTTTT. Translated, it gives CATSRVQGSNEKLFF. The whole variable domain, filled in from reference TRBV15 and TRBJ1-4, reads DAMVIQNPRYQVTQFGKPVTLSCSQTLNHNVMYWYQQKSSQAPKLLFHYYDKDFNNEADTPDNFQSRRPNTSFCFLDIRSPGLGDTAMYLCATSRVQGSNEKLFFGSGTQLSVL.

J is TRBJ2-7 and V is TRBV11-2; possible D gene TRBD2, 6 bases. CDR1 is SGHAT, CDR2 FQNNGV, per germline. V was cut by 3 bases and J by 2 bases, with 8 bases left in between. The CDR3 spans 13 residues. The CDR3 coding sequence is TGTGCCAGCAGCTTCGGGACTCCCTACGAGCAGTACTTC. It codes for CASSFGTPYEQYF.

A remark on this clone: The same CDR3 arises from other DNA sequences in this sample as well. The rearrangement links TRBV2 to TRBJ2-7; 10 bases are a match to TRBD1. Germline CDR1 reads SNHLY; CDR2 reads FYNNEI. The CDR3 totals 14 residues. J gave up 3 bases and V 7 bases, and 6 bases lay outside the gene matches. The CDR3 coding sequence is TGTGCCAGCACCCGGACAGGGGGGAGCTACGAGCAGTACTTC. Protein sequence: CASTRTGGSYEQYF.

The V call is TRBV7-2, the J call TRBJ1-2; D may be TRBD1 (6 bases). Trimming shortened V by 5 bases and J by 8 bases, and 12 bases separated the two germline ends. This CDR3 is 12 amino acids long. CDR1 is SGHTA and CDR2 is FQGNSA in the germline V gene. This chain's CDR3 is CASSRGAGGYTF. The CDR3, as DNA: TGTGCCAGCAGCCGGGGGGCGGGAGGCTACACCTTC.

The CDR3 spells CASSLGTGANEKLFF. CDR3 DNA sequence: TGTGCCAGCAGCTTAGGGACAGGGGCGAATGAAAAACTGTTTTTT. V usage is TRBV7-9 and J usage is TRBJ1-4; TRBD1 matches 9 bases. The germline CDR1 and CDR2 sequences are SEHNR and FQNEAQ (reference sequence). The V and J ends lost 1 base and 5 bases, in that order; junction bases with no gene match: 2. The CDR3 is made up of 15 amino acids. Full variable domain (missing parts from reference TRBV7-9 and TRBJ1-4): DTGVSQNPRHKITKRGQNVTFRCDPISEHNRLYWYRQTLGQGPEFLTYFQNEAQLEKSRLLSDRFSAERPKGSFSTLEIQRTEQGDSAMYLCASSLGTGANEKLFFGSGTQLSVL.

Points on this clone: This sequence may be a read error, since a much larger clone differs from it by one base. CDR3 protein: CASSLEAGSYEQYF. The CDR3, as DNA: TGTGCCAGCAGCTTAGAAGCGGGGTCCTACGAGCAGTACTTC. V and J are TRBV11-2 and TRBJ2-7; 7 nucleotides match TRBD2. This CDR3 region has 14 residues. In germline, CDR1 is SGHAT, CDR2 FQNNGV. V lost 0 bases and J lost 1; bases outside the gene matches: 0.

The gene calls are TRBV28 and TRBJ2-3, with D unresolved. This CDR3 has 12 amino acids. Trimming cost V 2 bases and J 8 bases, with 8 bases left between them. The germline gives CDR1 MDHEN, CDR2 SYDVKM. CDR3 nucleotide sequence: TGTGCCAGCAGTTTAGTGGCAGGTACGCAGTATTTT. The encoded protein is CASSLVAGTQYF.

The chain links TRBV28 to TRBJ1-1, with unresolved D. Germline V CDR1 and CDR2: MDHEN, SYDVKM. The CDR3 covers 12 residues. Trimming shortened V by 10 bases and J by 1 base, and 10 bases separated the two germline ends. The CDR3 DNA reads TGTGCCACCATCGGGAGGAACACTGAAGCTTTCTTT. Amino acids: CATIGRNTEAFF.

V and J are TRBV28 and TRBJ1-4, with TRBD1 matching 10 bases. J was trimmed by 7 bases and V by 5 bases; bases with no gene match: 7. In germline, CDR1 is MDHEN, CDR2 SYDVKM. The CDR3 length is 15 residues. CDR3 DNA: TGTGCCAGCAGTCCCTCCGGGGACAGGGGTGAAAAACTGTTTTTT. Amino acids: CASSPSGDRGEKLFF.

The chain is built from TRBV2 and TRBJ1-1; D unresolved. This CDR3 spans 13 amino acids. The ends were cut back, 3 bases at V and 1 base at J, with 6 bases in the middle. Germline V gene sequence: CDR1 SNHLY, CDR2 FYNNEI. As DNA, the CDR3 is TGTGCCAGCAGTGATTCAGAGAACACTGAAGCTTTCTTT. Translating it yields CASSDSENTEAFF.